These 21 T cell receptor beta chains share one sample of origin, sequenced in a study of blood T cell repertoires in COVID-19 (dated by TCRdb to about 2020). Library generation was performed with the immunoSEQ multiplex PCR assay. The clones in this table, taken by TCRdb from immuneACCESS, are in-frame only. Not every clone is retained; where verified, under half of the shortfall comes from an unresolved V gene, and the cause of the rest is unknown. Recorded for this sample are about 160,000 clones; over 80% of them occurred a single time. In total, the top ten clones hold approximately 13% of the sample. Sequencing used peripheral blood. The receptor source for this set is a man between 65 and 85 years old who had recovered from COVID-19.

The chain employs TRBV27 and TRBJ1-1; weak D call: TRBD1 (6 bases). Germline V gives CDR1 MNHEY, CDR2 SMNVEV (reference sequence). V lost 3 bases and J 6 bases, leaving 14 bases between the germline ends. The CDR3 loop spans 14 amino acids. This CDR3 reads CASSFQGKVAEAFF. The CDR3, as DNA: TGTGCCAGCAGTTTTCAGGGGAAGGTCGCTGAAGCTTTCTTT.

The chain links TRBV5-1 to TRBJ2-7, with TRBD1 matching 7 bases. The germline V gene has CDR1 SGHRS and CDR2 YFSETQ. The CDR3 consists of 15 residues. V trimming: 1 base; J trimming: 3 bases; junction bases outside the gene matches: 7. This chain's CDR3 is CASSLSLDRVYEQYF. CDR3 coding DNA: TGCGCCAGCAGCTTGTCTCTCGACAGGGTCTACGAGCAGTACTTC. The whole variable domain, filled in from reference TRBV5-1 and TRBJ2-7, reads KAGVTQTPRYLIKTRGQQVTLSCSPISGHRSVSWYQQTPGQGLQFLFEYFSETQRNKGNFPGRFSGRQFSNSRSEMNVSTLELGDSALYLCASSLSLDRVYEQYFGPGTRLTVT.

The chain employs TRBV11-2 and TRBJ2-1, with TRBD2 identical over 9 bases. Germline V gene sequence: CDR1 SGHAT, CDR2 FQNNGV. This CDR3 contains 18 residues. The ends lost 0 bases at V and 0 bases at J; junction bases unmatched: 6. The CDR3 DNA reads as TGTGCCAGCAGCTTAGAGGGCGGGAGGGGAAGCTCCTACAATGAGCAGTTCTTC. Protein product: CASSLEGGRGSSYNEQFF.

The genes are TRBV28 and TRBJ2-5; 12 positions agree with TRBD2. CDR3 size: 18 residues. Germline assignment: CDR1 MDHEN and CDR2 SYDVKM. V lost 3 bases and J lost 4; bases outside the gene matches: 12. The CDR3 spells CASSLPLAGGAWAETQYF. CDR3 DNA: TGTGCCAGCAGTTTGCCACTAGCGGGAGGTGCTTGGGCAGAGACCCAGTACTTC.

This chain uses TRBV5-4 with TRBJ2-7; possible D gene TRBD2, 7 bases. CDR3 length: 14 amino acids. Trimming left V 0 bases short and J 7 bases short, with 14 bases between. Germline CDR1 reads SGHNT; CDR2 reads YYREEE (reference sequence). This CDR3 is CASSLEGGAGEQYF. The CDR3 region has the DNA TGTGCCAGCAGCTTGGAAGGGGGGGCGGGAGAGCAGTACTTC. Supplemented by reference TRBV5-4 and TRBJ2-7, the full variable domain reads ETGVTQSPTHLIKTRGQQVTLRCSSQSGHNTVSWYQQALGQGPQFIFQYYREEENGRGNFPPRFSGLQFPNYSSELNVNALELDDSALYLCASSLEGGAGEQYFGPGTRLTVT.

The chain recombines TRBV24-1 with TRBJ1-4, with a weak D call TRBD1 (6 bases). Germline V lookup: CDR1 KGHDR, CDR2 SFDVKD. The CDR3 is 16 amino acids. Trimming removed 1 base at V and 7 bases at J, with 15 bases between. The CDR3 loop reads CATSDLGGAHSEKLFF. The CDR3 nucleotides read TGTGCCACCAGTGATTTAGGGGGGGCCCACAGTGAAAAACTGTTTTTT.

The gene calls are TRBV29-1 and TRBJ2-3; TRBD2 agrees at 7 bases. CDR3 length: 13 amino acids. Looked up from germline, CDR1 is SQVTM and CDR2 is ANQGSEA. The junction had 6 bases not matched to a gene; V was cut back by 7 bases and J by 2 bases. In DNA, the CDR3 is TGCAGCGCCAGGCTAGCGGTCACAGATACGCAGTATTTT. It is translated as CSARLAVTDTQYF.

CDR3 region: CASSEVGISTDTQYF. In DNA, the CDR3 is TGTGCCAGCAGTGAAGTGGGCATTAGCACAGATACGCAGTATTTT. J is TRBJ2-3 and V is TRBV2; no firm D call. CDR3 length: 15 residues. Germline CDR1 SNHLY, CDR2 FYNNEI. V lost 1 base and J 0 bases, leaving 8 bases between the germline ends.

The J gene is TRBJ2-2, the V gene TRBV10-1; 7 bases align to TRBD2. The CDR3 consists of 15 residues. J was trimmed by 2 bases and V by 4 bases; bases with no gene match: 4. In germline, CDR1 is WNHNN, CDR2 SYGVQD (reference sequence). CDR3 sequence (DNA): TGCGCCAGCAGTGTCCAGCGGGGTAACACCGGGGAGCTGTTTTTT. This codes for CASSVQRGNTGELFF.

For this clone: Distinct nucleotide sequences in the sample also encode this CDR3. The chain joins TRBV6-5 to TRBJ2-1, with 9 bases aligning to TRBD2. J lost 3 bases, V lost 0 bases, and 3 bases had no gene match. The CDR3 extends over 16 amino acids. Germline V gives CDR1 MNHEY, CDR2 SVGAGI. CDR3 nucleotides: TGTGCCAGCAGTTACTCAAGTAGCGGGAGCTACAATGAGCAGTTCTTC. It yields the protein CASSYSSSGSYNEQFF.

This clone came up a few times. The CDR3: CASSLVGSGSADTQYF. The CDR3 DNA sequence: TGCGCCAGCAGCTTGGTCGGTAGCGGGAGTGCGGATACGCAGTATTTT. The rearrangement links TRBV5-1 to TRBJ2-3; TRBD2 aligns across 9 bases. The CDR3 is made up of 16 amino acids. Unmatched junction bases numbered 8, after V lost 0 bases and J lost 6 bases. CDR1 and CDR2 (germline): SGHRS, YFSETQ.

The J gene is TRBJ1-2, the V gene TRBV18; 8 bases agree with TRBD1. V shed 6 bases, J shed 1 base, and the junction held 10 bases outside the gene matches. Germline V gives CDR1 KGHSH, CDR2 LQKENI. The length of the CDR3 is 16 residues. Here the CDR3 DNA reads TGTGCCAGCTCCCGACCCGACAGGGGCTATAACTATGGCTACACCTTC. Residues: CASSRPDRGYNYGYTF. Together with reference TRBV18 and TRBJ1-2, the CDR3 gives the full variable domain: NAGVMQNPRHLVRRRGQEARLRCSPMKGHSHVYWYRQLPEEGLKFMVYLQKENIIDESGMPKERFSAEFPKEGPSILRIQQVVRGDSAAYFCASSRPDRGYNYGYTFGSGTRLTVV.

This clone was seen a single time. V and J are TRBV5-4 and TRBJ2-2; 9 nucleotides agree with TRBD2. Germline values: CDR1 SGHNT, CDR2 YYREEE (reference sequence). This CDR3 has 18 amino acids. After removal of 0 bases from V and 4 bases from J, the junction contained 10 bases not matched to a gene. The CDR3 loop is CASSLGRGSGRGTGELFF. Written as DNA, the CDR3 is TGTGCCAGCAGCTTGGGCAGGGGTAGCGGGAGAGGCACCGGGGAGCTGTTTTTT.

The V call is TRBV3-1 (or the pseudogene TRBV3-2), the J call TRBJ1-2; possibly TRBD1 for D (5 bases). This CDR3 has 16 amino acids. V lost 4 bases and J lost 5, with 20 bases in between. Germline CDR1 LGHDT, CDR2 YNNKEL (reference sequence). CDR3 sequence reads: CASSPTSGQGGYGYTF. CDR3 DNA sequence: TGTGCCAGCAGCCCGACCTCCGGTCAGGGCGGTTATGGCTACACCTTC.

Regarding this clone: Other DNA sequences in the same sample also yield this CDR3. The chain recombines TRBV18 with TRBJ1-1; 8 bases align to TRBD1. Germline lookup yields CDR1 KGHSH and CDR2 LQKENI. V shed 6 bases, J shed 1 base, and the junction held 4 bases outside the gene matches. The CDR3 is 14 amino acids. CDR3 DNA: TGTGCCAGCTCCCCAGGACAGGGGAACACTGAAGCTTTCTTT. Encoded protein: CASSPGQGNTEAFF.

This chain connects TRBV6-5 to TRBJ2-7, with 7 bases identical to TRBD2. In germline, CDR1 is MNHEY, CDR2 SVGAGI. The CDR3 contains 14 residues. J lost 4 bases, V lost 6 bases, and 9 bases had no gene match. The CDR3 DNA follows: TGTGCCAGCAGGCGGGCGGCGGGAGAATACGAGCAGTACTTC. It codes for CASRRAAGEYEQYF.

V and J are TRBV5-6 and TRBJ2-5; D possibly corresponds to TRBD1 (5 bases). Trimming removed 4 bases at V and 4 bases at J, with 5 bases between. Germline CDR1 reads SGHDT; CDR2 reads YYEEEE. The CDR3 totals 11 residues. In DNA form, the CDR3 reads TGTGCCAGCAGCCAGGGAGAGACCCAGTACTTC. Translated: CASSQGETQYF.

The table lists this clone with a few counts. This chain links TRBV9 with TRBJ2-2; 8 positions match TRBD2. CDR1 SGDLS and CDR2 YYNGEE come from the germline V gene. V gave up 4 bases and J gave up 1 base; unmatched junction bases: 3. This CDR3 has 15 residues. DNA for the CDR3: TGTGCCAGCAGCCTGAGCGGGAGGAACACCGGGGAGCTGTTTTTT. It yields the protein CASSLSGRNTGELFF. Full variable domain (remainder filled in from reference TRBV9 and TRBJ2-2): DSGVTQTPKHLITATGQRVTLRCSPRSGDLSVYWYQQSLDQGLQFLIQYYNGEERAKGNILERFSAQQFPDLHSELNLSSLELGDSALYFCASSLSGRNTGELFFGEGSRLTVL.

This sequence joins TRBV24-1 and TRBJ2-1; 14 bases map to TRBD2. Per the germline V gene, CDR1 is KGHDR and CDR2 is SFDVKD. This CDR3 contains 18 residues. V was clipped by 3 bases and J by 7 bases; unmatched bases: 10. The CDR3 sequence is CATSDPGTSGSRKNEQFF. CDR3 coding DNA: TGTGCCACCAGTGATCCCGGGACTAGCGGGAGTCGGAAAAATGAGCAGTTCTTC.

This chain uses TRBV5-5 with TRBJ2-1; TRBD1 is a possible D gene (5 bases). The CDR3 spans 16 residues. The germline V gene encodes CDR1 SGHKS and CDR2 YYEKEE (reference sequence). V lost 4 bases and J lost 0, with 14 bases in between. As DNA, the CDR3 is TGTGCCAGCAGCACCGACTCTAGGGGCTCCTACAATGAGCAGTTCTTC. It is translated as CASSTDSRGSYNEQFF.

This clone came up once. The chain links TRBV2 to TRBJ2-1, with 12 bases identical to TRBD2. This CDR3 is 13 amino acids long. CDR1 SNHLY and CDR2 FYNNEI come from the germline V gene. The junction had 8 bases not matched to a gene; V was cut back by 10 bases and J by 10 bases. CDR3 nucleotide sequence: TGTGCCACCCAGGGGCTAGCGGGAGGGGAGCAGTTCTTC. This gives the protein CATQGLAGGEQFF.